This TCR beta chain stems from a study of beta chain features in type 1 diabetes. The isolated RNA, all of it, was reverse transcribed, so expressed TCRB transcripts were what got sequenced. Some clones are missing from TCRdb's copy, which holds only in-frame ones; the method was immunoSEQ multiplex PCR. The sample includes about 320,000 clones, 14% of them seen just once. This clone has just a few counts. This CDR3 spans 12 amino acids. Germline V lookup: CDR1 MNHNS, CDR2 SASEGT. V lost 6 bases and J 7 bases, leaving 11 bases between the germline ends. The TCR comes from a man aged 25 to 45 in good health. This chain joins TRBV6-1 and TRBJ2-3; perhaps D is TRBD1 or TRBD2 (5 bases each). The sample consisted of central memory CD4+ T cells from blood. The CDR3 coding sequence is TGTGCCAGCAGACGGGACGCGTATACGCAGTATTTT. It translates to CASRRDAYTQYF.